What follows are 24 T cell receptor beta chains derived from one specimen sequenced in a study of blood T cell repertoires in COVID-19. Profiling relied on immunoSEQ multiplex PCR, and the TCRdb table lists in-frame clones only, not all of them. The sample records over 150,000 clones, approximately 90% being singletons. The specimen sequenced was peripheral blood. The receptors come from a woman in her fifties or sixties who had recovered from COVID-19.

The chain is built from TRBV27 and TRBJ2-1; D not resolved. The CDR3 spans 16 residues. In germline, CDR1 is MNHEY, CDR2 SMNVEV (reference sequence). Between the trimmed V and J ends, which lost 6 bases and 1 base, there was a span of 16 bases. The CDR3 DNA follows: TGTGCCAGCAGCCCATCGGAGACTGGGTCCTACAATGAGCAGTTCTTC. This encodes CASSPSETGSYNEQFF.

This clone was recorded once. The chain links TRBV4-2 to TRBJ1-2, with 8 bases that match TRBD1. Germline loops: CDR1 LGHNA, CDR2 YNFKEQ. The CDR3 spans 16 residues. With 0 bases clipped from V and 3 bases from J, the junction kept 6 bases outside the gene matches. CDR3 nucleotide sequence: TGTGCCAGCAGCCAAGATCTCGGGACAGGATACTATGGCTACACCTTC. It encodes CASSQDLGTGYYGYTF.

This chain connects TRBV2 to TRBJ2-3, with TRBD2 matching 12 bases. Unmatched junction bases numbered 10, after V lost 8 bases and J lost 1 base. From germline, CDR1 is SNHLY and CDR2 FYNNEI. CDR3 length: 17 residues. CDR3 residues: CASRPVPSGGGTDTQYF. The CDR3 nucleotides are TGTGCCAGCCGGCCCGTCCCTAGCGGGGGGGGCACAGATACGCAGTATTTT.

The chain joins TRBV7-4 to TRBJ2-7; the D gene is possibly TRBD1 (5 bases). The length of the CDR3 is 13 residues. Trimming removed 6 bases from V and 3 bases from J, with 12 bases in between. Germline assignment: CDR1 SGHVT and CDR2 SQSDAQ. The CDR3 spells CASSCRRGYEQYF. CDR3 in DNA: TGTGCCAGCAGTTGTAGAAGGGGCTACGAGCAGTACTTC.

V is TRBV19 and J is TRBJ2-5; weak D call: TRBD1 (5 bases). This CDR3 has 13 residues. The germline CDR1 and CDR2 sequences are LNHDA and SQIVND (reference sequence). Trimming removed 5 bases at V and 1 base at J, with 8 bases between. The CDR3 loop is CASSSTVQETQYF. DNA for the CDR3: TGTGCCAGTAGTTCGACAGTCCAAGAGACCCAGTACTTC.

This clone came up a few times. In DNA form, the CDR3 reads TGTGCCAGCAGTGATTGGCGGAAAGAGACCCAGTACTTC. Translation: CASSDWRKETQYF. The V and J genes are TRBV6-1 and TRBJ2-5, with D hard to call. The germline gives CDR1 MNHNS, CDR2 SASEGT. The V end lost 3 bases, the J end lost 3 bases, and 8 bases lay between the germline ends. This CDR3 has 13 residues.

The rearrangement joins TRBV7-9 to TRBJ1-3; 11 bases fit TRBD1. Looked up from germline, CDR1 is SEHNR and CDR2 is FQNEAQ (reference sequence). The length of the CDR3 is 18 residues. Trimming took 5 bases from V and 0 from J; bases not matched to a gene: 9. This CDR3 reads CASSPGTGGRDSGNTIYF. Here the CDR3 DNA reads TGTGCCAGCAGCCCCGGGACAGGGGGTAGAGACTCTGGAAACACCATATATTTT. Using reference TRBV7-9 and TRBJ1-3 for the parts outside the CDR3, the full variable domain is DTGVSQNPRHKITKRGQNVTFRCDPISEHNRLYWYRQTLGQGPEFLTYFQNEAQLEKSRLLSDRFSAERPKGSFSTLEIQRTEQGDSAMYLCASSPGTGGRDSGNTIYFGEGSWLTVV.

This clone was counted a single time. The V call is TRBV3-1 (or the pseudogene TRBV3-2), the J call TRBJ2-5; TRBD2 matches 8 bases. The length of the CDR3 is 17 residues. CDR1 and CDR2 (germline): LGHDT, YNNKEL (reference sequence). Losses at the gene ends were 3 bases for V and 2 bases for J; bases not matched to a gene: 11. Here the CDR3 DNA reads TGTGCCAGCAGCCACATATCTAGCGGGCTACCACAAGAGACCCAGTACTTC. This translates into CASSHISSGLPQETQYF.

The CDR3 nucleotides are TGTGCCAGCAGCTTCTACAGGGCAGAGCAGTACTTC. Translating gives CASSFYRAEQYF. This rearrangement joins TRBV5-8 to TRBJ2-7, with a tentative D call TRBD1 (6 bases). This CDR3 has 12 residues. In germline, CDR1 is SGHTS, CDR2 YDEGEE. V dropped 2 bases and J dropped 7 bases, with 10 bases sitting between them.

This rearrangement joins TRBV19 to TRBJ1-5, with 7 positions matching TRBD1. Germline V gene data show CDR1 as LNHDA and CDR2 as SQIVND (reference sequence). CDR3 length equals 13 residues. Germline trimming cut 6 bases from V and 6 bases from J; bases unmatched to any gene: 5. CDR3 nucleotide sequence: TGTGCCAGTAGCGGCACAGGGGCTCAGCCCCAGCATTTT. This encodes CASSGTGAQPQHF. Combining the CDR3 with reference TRBV19 and TRBJ1-5 gives the whole variable domain DGGITQSPKYLFRKEGQNVTLSCEQNLNHDAMYWYRQDPGQGLRLIYYSQIVNDFQKGDIAEGYSVSREKKESFPLTVTSAQKNPTAFYLCASSGTGAQPQHFGDGTRLSIL.

This chain links TRBV10-2 with TRBJ2-7, with 13 bases aligning to TRBD2. The CDR3 sequence is 17 residues long. Germline V lookup: CDR1 WSHSY, CDR2 SAAADI. The trim removed 6 bases at V and 5 bases at J, leaving 13 bases unmatched. CDR3 sequence (DNA): TGCGCCAGCAGCCCCGGGACTAGCGGGGTCTGGCCCCACGAGCAGTACTTC. It specifies CASSPGTSGVWPHEQYF.

The chain carries TRBV5-1 and TRBJ2-6, with TRBD1 identical over 7 bases. Germline V lookup: CDR1 SGHRS, CDR2 YFSETQ. V lost 0 bases and J lost 2; bases outside the gene matches: 2. The length of the CDR3 is 16 residues. CDR3 region: CASSLETGTGANVLTF. CDR3 DNA sequence: TGCGCCAGCAGCTTGGAGACAGGGACTGGGGCCAACGTCCTGACTTTC.

The chain's CDR3 is CASTTGGAGYTF. The CDR3 DNA reads TGTGCCAGTACTACAGGGGGCGCGGGCTACACCTTC. V and J are TRBV19 and TRBJ1-2, with 9 bases lining up with TRBD1. The length of the CDR3 is 12 residues. Unmatched junction bases numbered 5, after V lost 7 bases and J lost 8 bases. CDR1 is LNHDA and CDR2 is SQIVND in the germline V gene (reference sequence).

This chain connects TRBV10-3 to TRBJ2-3, with a possible D match to TRBD1 (5 bases). The V end was cut by 6 bases, the J end by 7 bases, with 11 bases between. CDR1 and CDR2 from the germline V gene are ENHRY and SYGVKD. The CDR3 consists of 12 residues. CDR3 coding DNA: TGTGCCATCAGGTCACAGGAGAATACGCAGTATTTT. Amino acid sequence: CAIRSQENTQYF.

This chain connects TRBV28 to TRBJ2-7; TRBD2 agrees at 7 bases. This CDR3 contains 11 residues. Losses at the gene ends were 7 bases for V and 6 bases for J; bases not matched to a gene: 3. The germline gives CDR1 MDHEN, CDR2 SYDVKM. The CDR3 DNA reads as TGTGCCAGCATTGGGGGGGGCGAGCAGTACTTC. It is translated as CASIGGGEQYF. The entire variable domain, with the rest obtained from reference TRBV28 and TRBJ2-7, is as follows: DVKVTQSSRYLVKRTGEKVFLECVQDMDHENMFWYRQDPGLGLRLIYFSYDVKMKEKGDIPEGYSVSREKKERFSLILESASTNQTSMYLCASIGGGEQYFGPGTRLTVT.

In its sample, this clone was seen once. The CDR3 bases are TGCGCCAGCAGGCCTGGGACAGGGCCTGAAAAACTGTTTTTT. Encoded protein: CASRPGTGPEKLFF. The J gene is TRBJ1-4, the V gene TRBV5-1; TRBD1 aligns across 9 bases. Per the germline V gene, CDR1 is SGHRS and CDR2 is YFSETQ. The CDR3 sequence is 14 residues long. The V segment lost 5 bases and the J segment 7 bases; nucleotides outside the gene matches: 6. Looking up the rest from reference TRBV5-1 and TRBJ1-4 gives the full variable domain: KAGVTQTPRYLIKTRGQQVTLSCSPISGHRSVSWYQQTPGQGLQFLFEYFSETQRNKGNFPGRFSGRQFSNSRSEMNVSTLELGDSALYLCASRPGTGPEKLFFGSGTQLSVL.

In this sample, this clone turned up a few times. The chain joins TRBV4-3 to TRBJ2-7; maybe TRBD1 (6 bases). This CDR3 contains 16 residues. The germline gives CDR1 LGHNA, CDR2 YSLEER. The V end lost 0 bases, the J end lost 5 bases, and 17 bases lay between the germline ends. In DNA form, the CDR3 reads TGCGCCAGCAGCCAAGAAACAGGGTGGGGTCTGGACGAGCAGTACTTC. This gives the protein CASSQETGWGLDEQYF.

This clone appeared once. This chain joins TRBV15 and TRBJ2-3; TRBD2 matches at 11 bases. The length of the CDR3 is 17 residues. Germline-derived CDR1 and CDR2 are LNHNV and YYDKDF (reference sequence). Unmatched junction bases numbered 9, after V lost 1 base and J lost 6 bases. The CDR3 loop reads CATSRALSGGASDTQYF. The CDR3 DNA reads as TGTGCCACCAGCAGAGCCCTTAGCGGGGGGGCCAGTGATACGCAGTATTTT.

This clone was seen more than once but under ten times. This sequence joins TRBV5-1 and TRBJ2-1; 8 bases agree with TRBD2. With 7 bases clipped from V and 8 bases from J, the junction kept 5 bases outside the gene matches. Per germline, CDR1 SGHRS and CDR2 YFSETQ. This CDR3 spans 12 amino acids. CDR3 in amino acids: CASALGRDEQFF. CDR3 nucleotides: TGCGCCAGCGCCCTCGGGAGGGATGAGCAGTTCTTC.

The chain combines TRBV5-1 with TRBJ1-1; 10 nucleotides align to TRBD1. The CDR3 consists of 16 residues. The V and J ends lost 0 bases and 5 bases, in that order; junction bases with no gene match: 7. Germline values: CDR1 SGHRS, CDR2 YFSETQ. CDR3 nucleotides: TGCGCCAGCAGCTTGGTTGGGACAGGGGTCGGTACTGAAGCTTTCTTT. Translated, it gives CASSLVGTGVGTEAFF.

The chain recombines TRBV2 with TRBJ2-5; weak D call: TRBD2 (6 bases). With 4 bases removed from V and 7 bases from J, the gap between germline ends came to 16 bases. The CDR3 consists of 14 residues. CDR1 and CDR2 from the germline V gene are SNHLY and FYNNEI. The CDR3 DNA sequence: TGTGCCAGCAGTGTAGAGGCCCGGAGGGGGACCCAGTACTTC. It translates to CASSVEARRGTQYF.

The V gene is TRBV29-1, the J gene TRBJ2-5; tentative D call: TRBD2 (6 bases). With 4 bases removed from V and 1 base from J, the gap between germline ends came to 10 bases. The CDR3 length is 13 residues. Per the germline V gene, CDR1 is SQVTM and CDR2 is ANQGSEA. The CDR3 loop reads CSVAWGGQETQYF. The CDR3 DNA follows: TGCAGCGTTGCGTGGGGAGGCCAAGAGACCCAGTACTTC.

The chain employs TRBV5-1 and TRBJ2-7; tentative D call: TRBD1 (6 bases). The CDR3 runs to 14 residues. CDR1 SGHRS and CDR2 YFSETQ come from the germline V gene. V shed 3 bases and J shed 0 bases, with 10 bases lying between them. This CDR3 reads CASSSQGRSYEQYF. The CDR3 DNA follows: TGCGCCAGCAGCTCACAGGGCCGCTCCTACGAGCAGTACTTC.

There are a few counts of this clone. The rearrangement links TRBV11-3 to TRBJ1-1; the D gene is possibly TRBD1 (5 bases). This CDR3 region has 13 residues. The germline gives CDR1 SGHNT, CDR2 YENEEA. The ends were cut back, 5 bases at V and 1 base at J, with 8 bases in the middle. The CDR3 DNA reads TGTGCCAGCAGCGTCGGGGGGAACACTGAAGCTTTCTTT. It yields the protein CASSVGGNTEAFF.